This paragraph covers one TCR beta chain sequence. Those who participated ranged in age from about 18 to 89 years and resided in about two dozen US areas. Participants reported their clinical history, and cohort assignment relied on those reports. The recovered donors of Cohort 3 showed two negative PCRs, clearance, or symptom resolution. Original processing notes: By means of reference gene primer amplification, nucleated cell counts were estimated. Only in-frame clones appear in the TCRdb table, and some are missing; sequencing was by immunoSEQ multiplex PCR. V and J calls and clone size are given by that table; D and trimming were obtained from the DNA. The sample lists 250,000 to 300,000 clones, 80% to 90% occurring once. The data originate from a study of blood T cell repertoires in COVID-19. The length of the CDR3 is 15 residues. Deletions cut 5 bases from V and 1 base from J, with 12 bases between. Looked up from germline, CDR1 is SGHTA and CDR2 is FQGNSA.

The TCR was taken from a woman aged 45-65 years who had recovered from COVID-19. The chain recombines TRBV7-2 with TRBJ2-1; D possibly corresponds to TRBD2 (5 bases). The sample taken for sequencing was PBMCs or T cells enriched from blood (not recorded which). This chain's CDR3 is CASSRVANSYNEQFF. The CDR3 DNA reads as TGTGCCAGCAGCCGCGTAGCGAATTCCTACAATGAGCAGTTCTTC.